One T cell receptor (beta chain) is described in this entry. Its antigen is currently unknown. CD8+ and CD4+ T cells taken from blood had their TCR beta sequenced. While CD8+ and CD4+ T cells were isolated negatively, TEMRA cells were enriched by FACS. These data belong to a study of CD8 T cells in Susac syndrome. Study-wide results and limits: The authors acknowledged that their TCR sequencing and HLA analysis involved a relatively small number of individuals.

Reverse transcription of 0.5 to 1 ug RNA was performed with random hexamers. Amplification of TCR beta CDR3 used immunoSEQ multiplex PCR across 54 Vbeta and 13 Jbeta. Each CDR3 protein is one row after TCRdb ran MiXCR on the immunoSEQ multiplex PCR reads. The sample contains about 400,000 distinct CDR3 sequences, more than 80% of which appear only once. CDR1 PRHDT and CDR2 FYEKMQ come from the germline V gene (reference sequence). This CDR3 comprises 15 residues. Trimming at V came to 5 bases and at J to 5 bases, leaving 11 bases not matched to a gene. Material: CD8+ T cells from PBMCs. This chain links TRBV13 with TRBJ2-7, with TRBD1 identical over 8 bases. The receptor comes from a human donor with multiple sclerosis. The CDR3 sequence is CASSQLGQGSNEQYF. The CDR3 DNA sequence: TGTGCCAGCAGCCAACTCGGACAGGGTTCTAACGAGCAGTACTTC.